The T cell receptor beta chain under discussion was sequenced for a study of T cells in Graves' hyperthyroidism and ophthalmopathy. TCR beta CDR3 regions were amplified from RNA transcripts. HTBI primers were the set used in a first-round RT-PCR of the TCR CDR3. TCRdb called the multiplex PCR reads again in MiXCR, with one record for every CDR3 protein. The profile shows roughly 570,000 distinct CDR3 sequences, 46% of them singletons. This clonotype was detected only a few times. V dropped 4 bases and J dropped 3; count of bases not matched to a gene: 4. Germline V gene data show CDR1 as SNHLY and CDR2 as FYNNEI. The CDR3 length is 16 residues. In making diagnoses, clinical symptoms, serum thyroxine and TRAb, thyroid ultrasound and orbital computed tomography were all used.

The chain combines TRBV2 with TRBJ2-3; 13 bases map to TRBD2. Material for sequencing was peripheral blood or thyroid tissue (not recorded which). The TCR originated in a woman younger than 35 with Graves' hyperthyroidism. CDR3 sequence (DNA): TGTGCCAGCAGTGTGGGACTAGCGGGGTATACAGATACGCAGTATTTT. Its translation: CASSVGLAGYTDTQYF.